The TCR beta chain under discussion was sequenced for a study of cytomegalovirus exposure and HLA in healthy donors. Here immunoSEQ multiplex PCR was the method, and the copy in TCRdb shows in-frame clones only, minus some. The repertoire holds over 120,000 clones, with 85% to 90% as singletons. Overall study results and limits: The authors confirmed in vitro that a few CMV-associated chains were specific for CMV antigens. Investigators reported some 150 TCR beta chains as tied to cytomegalovirus. Later, an analysis found that TCR clusters from the first cohort tended to co-occur in the roughly 110 validation repertoires.

With respect to this clone: What it binds is unknown.

The source material was PBMCs. The sequence was obtained from a young woman in good health and CMV-seropositive.

The CDR3 nucleotides read TGCGCCAGCAGCCAAGACACAGGCCAGAATCAGCCCCAGCATTTT. Residues: CASSQDTGQNQPQHF. The chain carries TRBV4-3 and TRBJ1-5; TRBD1 might be the D (5 bases). The CDR3 contains 15 residues. The germline V and J ends were trimmed by 0 bases and 4 bases, with 10 bases remaining between them. Germline V gene lookup returns CDR1 LGHNA and CDR2 YSLEER.